The rows below give T cell receptor beta chains drawn from one sample of a study of beta chain features in type 1 diabetes. Here immunoSEQ multiplex PCR was the method, and the copy in TCRdb shows in-frame clones only, minus some. The sample holds roughly 730,000 clones, 13% seen once. The sample taken for sequencing was naive CD4+ T cells from blood. The receptor set was obtained from a man younger than 35 with type 1 diabetes. The CDR3 runs from the conserved cysteine through the conserved F or W. A D gene is named only where the DNA matches it firmly. The size field is filled for only some rows; it gives once, few, many or a size class.

V gene	D gene	clone size	J gene	CDR3 protein	CDR3 DNA
TRBV2	-	-	TRBJ1-6	CASSFENSPLHF	TGTGCCAGCAGTTTCGAGAATTCACCCCTCCACTTT
TRBV7-9	-	-	TRBJ2-5	CASSLTQETQYF	TGTGCCAGCAGCTTAACTCAAGAGACCCAGTACTTC
TRBV5-4	-	-	TRBJ2-7	CASSLAGSLNYEQYF	TGTGCCAGCAGCTTGGCAGGGTCATTAAACTACGAGCAGTACTTC
TRBV7-6	-	few	TRBJ2-3	CASSPVHHTDTQYF	TGTGCCAGCAGCCCAGTCCACCACACAGATACGCAGTATTTT
TRBV6-5	-	few	TRBJ1-3	CASRPASGNTIYF	TGTGCCAGCAGACCAGCTTCTGGAAACACCATATATTTT
TRBV29-1	-	-	TRBJ1-1	CSVGGMDTEAFF	TGCAGCGTTGGGGGGATGGACACTGAAGCTTTCTTT
TRBV30	TRBD1	-	TRBJ2-2	CAWNRGGTGELFF	TGTGCCTGGAACAGGGGTGGTACCGGGGAGCTGTTTTTT
TRBV6-6	TRBD2	few	TRBJ2-5	CASSYSGGASETQYF	TGTGCCAGCAGTTATAGCGGGGGGGCCTCAGAGACCCAGTACTTC
TRBV25-1	-	few	TRBJ1-2	CASSERERSYGYTF	TGTGCCAGCAGTGAAAGGGAAAGGTCATATGGCTACACCTTC
TRBV5-4	-	few	TRBJ1-1	CASRRMGRDTEAFF	TGTGCCAGCAGGCGGATGGGAAGGGACACTGAAGCTTTCTTT
TRBV11-2	TRBD2	few	TRBJ2-5	CASSLLAGVDETQYF	TGTGCCAGCAGCTTACTAGCGGGGGTGGATGAGACCCAGTACTTC
TRBV19	-	few	TRBJ1-2	CASLRGGGYTF	TGTGCCAGTCTGAGGGGAGGAGGCTACACCTTC
TRBV27	-	-	TRBJ2-7	CASSFLGGPQGTYEQYF	TGTGCCAGCAGTTTCCTGGGTGGTCCCCAGGGCACCTACGAGCAGTACTTC
TRBV19	TRBD2	-	TRBJ2-2	CASSTLSRLAGSSTGELFF	TGTGCCAGTAGTACTCTCTCCCGACTAGCGGGGTCGAGCACCGGGGAGCTGTTTTTT
TRBV30	-	few	TRBJ1-5	CAWSPDSINQPQHF	TGTGCCTGGAGTCCCGACAGCATCAATCAGCCCCAGCATTTT
TRBV10-2	TRBD2	few	TRBJ2-4	CASSGGEDIQYF	TGCGCCAGCAGCGGGGGGGAGGACATTCAGTACTTC
TRBV4-1	TRBD1	-	TRBJ1-1	CASSQGDRDLAEAFF	TGCGCCAGCAGCCAAGGGGACAGGGATTTGGCTGAAGCTTTCTTT
TRBV28	TRBD1	few	TRBJ2-7	CATIGDRAAYEQYF	TGTGCCACCATCGGGGACAGGGCGGCCTACGAGCAGTACTTC
TRBV6-5	-	-	TRBJ1-2	CASSWDRYGYTF	TGTGCCAGCAGTTGGGACCGCTATGGCTACACCTTC
TRBV30	-	-	TRBJ1-3	CAGGGFASGNTIYF	TGTGCCGGAGGTGGGTTTGCCTCTGGAAACACCATATATTTT
TRBV7-8	TRBD1	-	TRBJ2-7	CASSRPRDRAYEQYF	TGTGCCAGCAGCCGACCACGGGACAGGGCCTACGAGCAGTACTTC
TRBV6-5	-	-	TRBJ1-1	CASTAQEGGAFF	TGTGCCAGCACGGCGCAAGAAGGGGGAGCTTTCTTT
TRBV9	TRBD2	-	TRBJ2-5	CASSPGTSWETQYF	TGTGCCAGCAGCCCCGGGACTAGTTGGGAGACCCAGTACTTC
TRBV28	-	-	TRBJ2-7	CASSGPGDSNSYEQYF	TGTGCCAGCAGTGGGCCGGGAGACAGCAACTCCTACGAGCAGTACTTC
TRBV5-1	TRBD1	-	TRBJ2-5	CASSLQGHQETQYF	TGCGCCAGCAGCTTACAGGGGCACCAAGAGACCCAGTACTTC
TRBV2	-	few	TRBJ2-5	CASRPGSWETQYF	TGTGCCAGCAGACCGGGGAGCTGGGAGACCCAGTACTTC
TRBV4-1	-	few	TRBJ2-1	CASSRRTVNNEQFF	TGCGCCAGCAGCCGCCGGACAGTAAACAATGAGCAGTTCTTC
TRBV9	-	-	TRBJ1-3	CASSLDRTSGNTIYF	TGTGCCAGCAGCCTAGACAGGACTTCTGGAAACACCATATATTTT
TRBV28	-	-	TRBJ1-2	CASRPPTGSKYGYTF	TGTGCCAGCAGACCGCCCACAGGGAGCAAATATGGCTACACCTTC
TRBV10-2	-	-	TRBJ2-2	CASSVTARDGELFF	TGCGCCAGCAGTGTTACAGCCAGGGACGGGGAGCTGTTTTTT
TRBV10-2	-	-	TRBJ2-7	CASIRASDSYEQYF	TGCGCCAGCATTCGGGCTAGCGATTCCTACGAGCAGTACTTC
TRBV7-3	-	once	TRBJ1-2	CASSLAHGQPYGYTF	TGTGCCAGCAGCTTAGCGCACGGCCAGCCCTATGGCTACACCTTC
TRBV28	TRBD1	-	TRBJ1-5	CASSLDRDENQPQHF	TGTGCCAGCAGTTTAGACAGGGATGAGAATCAGCCCCAGCATTTT
TRBV14	-	few	TRBJ1-2	CASSQASPKYGYTF	TGTGCCAGCAGCCAAGCTTCACCGAAATATGGCTACACCTTC
TRBV30	-	few	TRBJ1-2	CAWSGSALGTNYGYTF	TGTGCCTGGAGTGGATCGGCCCTCGGTACTAACTATGGCTACACCTTC
TRBV19	-	few	TRBJ2-3	CASSTLQGTDTQYF	TGTGCCAGTAGTACCTTACAGGGCACAGATACGCAGTATTTT
TRBV18	TRBD1	few	TRBJ1-5	CASSPGQGSNQPQHF	TGTGCCAGCTCACCCGGACAGGGCTCAAATCAGCCCCAGCATTTT
TRBV20-1	-	few	TRBJ1-1	CSASPGTEAFF	TGCAGTGCTAGCCCGGGTACTGAAGCTTTCTTT
TRBV30	-	-	TRBJ1-6	CAWSTGQTNSPLHF	TGTGCCTGGAGTACCGGACAGACAAATTCACCCCTCCACTTT
TRBV7-2	TRBD2	-	TRBJ2-3	CASSFMAGVTDTQYF	TGTGCCAGCAGCTTTATGGCGGGGGTCACAGATACGCAGTATTTT
TRBV29-1	TRBD1	-	TRBJ2-7	CSADAGQGDEQYF	TGCAGCGCTGACGCGGGACAGGGAGACGAGCAGTACTTC
TRBV30	-	-	TRBJ2-3	CAWTPYGVGDTQYF	TGTGCCTGGACCCCCTACGGGGTTGGAGATACGCAGTATTTT
TRBV7-7	TRBD1	few	TRBJ2-5	CASSLGQGQETQYF	TGTGCCAGCAGCTTAGGACAGGGGCAAGAGACCCAGTACTTC
TRBV28	TRBD1	-	TRBJ2-2	CASSGGQANTGELFF	TGTGCCAGCAGTGGGGGACAGGCGAACACCGGGGAGCTGTTTTTT
TRBV28	-	-	TRBJ2-1	CASRGGNEQFF	TGTGCCAGCCGTGGGGGGAATGAGCAGTTCTTC
TRBV19	TRBD1	-	TRBJ1-4	CASTGTGGEKLFF	TGTGCCAGTACCGGGACAGGGGGAGAAAAACTGTTTTTT
TRBV2	-	few	TRBJ1-1	CASPGLSMNTEAFF	TGTGCCTCACCGGGACTTTCCATGAACACTGAAGCTTTCTTT